A selection of T cell receptor beta chains follows, all from one sample in a study of T cell repertoires in cytomegalovirus infection. Each CDR3 protein is one row after TCRdb ran MiXCR on the reads. The data contain about 700,000 distinct CDR3 sequences, around a third of them singletons. Antigens of these TCRs are unknown. The sample here was cultured PBMCs, taken from culture after CMV antigen stimulation. The receptor set was obtained from a human donor in good health (CMV status not recorded). Some clones in this sample may be carry-over from other donors' samples. Both conserved end residues are part of each CDR3. D genes are given only for firm matches. Clone size, where shown, is once, few, many, or a class for clones that have expanded.

d_call	j_call	v_call	clone_size	cdr3_nt	cdr3_aa
NA	TRBJ1-2	TRBV7-2	many	TGTGCCAGCAGCTTAGAATGGAGGCGACAAAATGGCTACACCTTC	CASSLEWRRQNGYTF
TRBD1	TRBJ1-5	TRBV5-6	NA	TGTGCCAGCAGCTTGGCCAGGGGGACGGGGAAATTTAGCAATCAGCCCCAGCATTTT	CASSLARGTGKFSNQPQHF
NA	TRBJ1-2	TRBV24-1	few	TGTGCCACCACTCCCGACGGCTATGGCTACACCTTC	CATTPDGYGYTF
TRBD1	TRBJ1-2	TRBV12-3/TRBV12-4	NA	TGTGCCAGCAGGATACAGGGGGCTGGGGGCTACACCTTC	CASRIQGAGGYTF
TRBD1	TRBJ1-2	TRBV15	NA	TGTGCCACCAGCAGAGAGGACAGGGGAGAGGGTGGCTACACCTTC	CATSREDRGEGGYTF
NA	TRBJ1-6	TRBV20-1	few	TGCAGTGCTACCCCGGGAGGGGCAGGAAATTCACCCCTCCACTTT	CSATPGGAGNSPLHF
TRBD1	TRBJ2-3	TRBV6-2/TRBV6-3	few	TGTGCCAGCAACGACAGGGGGCCCGCAGATACGCAGTATTTT	CASNDRGPADTQYF
NA	TRBJ1-6	TRBV29-1	NA	TGCAGCGTTTTACGGGGGTATTCACCCCTCCACTTT	CSVLRGYSPLHF
NA	TRBJ1-1	TRBV19	NA	TGTGCCAGTAGTCCACGGACACGGATTGAAGCTTTCTTT	CASSPRTRIEAFF
TRBD1	TRBJ2-3	TRBV7-2	few	TGTGCCAGCAGCGTGGACAGGGGCCTCACAGATACGCAGTATTTT	CASSVDRGLTDTQYF
TRBD1	TRBJ2-1	TRBV24-1	NA	TGTGCCACCAGTGACGCTACAGGGGGTAACAATGAGCAGTTCTTC	CATSDATGGNNEQFF
TRBD2	TRBJ2-7	TRBV5-1	NA	TGCGCCAGCACGAGGACTAGCGGCTCCTACGAGCAGTACTTC	CASTRTSGSYEQYF
NA	TRBJ1-4	TRBV7-7	NA	TGTGCCAGCAGCTTAATGCTGGGCAGCCATGAAAAACTGTTTTTT	CASSLMLGSHEKLFF
TRBD1	TRBJ2-7	TRBV6-1	NA	TGTGCCAGCGATTTTGGGACAGTCTACGAGCAGTACTTC	CASDFGTVYEQYF
NA	TRBJ2-7	TRBV5-1	few	TGCGCCAGCAGCCTACTTGGTAGGTACGAGCAGTACTTC	CASSLLGRYEQYF
NA	TRBJ2-1	TRBV19	NA	TGTGCCAGTAGTATTTCGGGAGTAGAAAATGAGCAGTTCTTC	CASSISGVENEQFF
TRBD1	TRBJ1-1	TRBV18	few	TGTGCCAGCTCACCAGAGAGTCTTACAGGGGCTTTCGGCATTGAAGCTTTCTTT	CASSPESLTGAFGIEAFF
NA	TRBJ2-7	TRBV7-2	few	TGTGCCAGCAGCCCGTCGGGGCAGTACTTC	CASSPSGQYF
TRBD2	TRBJ2-1	TRBV20-1	NA	TGCAGTGCCGCAGGGGGACTAGCGGGAGGGCCAGTTAGGGATGAGCAGTTCTTC	CSAAGGLAGGPVRDEQFF
NA	TRBJ1-2	TRBV7-2	many	TGTGCCAGCAGCCCCGACCCTACAAGGAGGCGCTACACCTTC	CASSPDPTRRRYTF
NA	TRBJ1-6	TRBV9	NA	TGTGCCAGCAGCCCCGTAGGGCGCATGGATTCACCCCTCCACTTT	CASSPVGRMDSPLHF
TRBD2	TRBJ2-1	TRBV27	few	TGTGCCAGCAGTGACCCTAGCGGGAGCTCCTACAATGAGCAGTTCTTC	CASSDPSGSSYNEQFF
NA	TRBJ2-1	TRBV4-3	NA	TGCGCCAGCAGCCAAGTTCAGGCGGGGATGCAGTTCTTC	CASSQVQAGMQFF
NA	TRBJ2-3	TRBV11-2	few	TGTGCCAGCAGCTTAAGTGGGGGGCTGGCACAAACGCAGTATTTT	CASSLSGGLAQTQYF
NA	TRBJ1-1	TRBV7-8	many	TGTGCCAGCAGCCCGGATATGAACACTGAAGCTTTCTTT	CASSPDMNTEAFF
TRBD1	TRBJ2-1	TRBV5-6	NA	TGTGCCAGCACGCCAGGGACAGGGTCCTACAATGAGCAGTTCTTC	CASTPGTGSYNEQFF
TRBD1	TRBJ1-2	TRBV4-1	NA	TGCGCCAGCAGCCCTCCCGACAGGGCGAAGTATGGCTACACCTTC	CASSPPDRAKYGYTF
NA	TRBJ2-7	TRBV19	NA	TGTGCCAGTAGGCCTCCGGGGGAGTCTTACGAGCAGTACTTC	CASRPPGESYEQYF
TRBD1	TRBJ1-2	TRBV10-3	few	TGTGCCATCAGTGAGTCGACAGGGAATAACTATGGCTACACCTTC	CAISESTGNNYGYTF
NA	TRBJ1-4	TRBV7-9	many	TGTGCCAGCAGCTCTGCCCGGACGGATAATGAAAAACTGTTTTTT	CASSSARTDNEKLFF
NA	TRBJ2-4	TRBV5-1	NA	TGCGCCAGCAGCTACTCCCCAGGGGAAGCCAAAAACATTCAGTACTTC	CASSYSPGEAKNIQYF
NA	TRBJ2-1	TRBV15	once	TGTGCCACCAGCAGAGATCTGGCAAACGAGCAGTTCTTC	CATSRDLANEQFF
NA	TRBJ2-7	TRBV20-1	few	TGCAGTGCTTTACATCTACGAGGCTCCTACGAGCAGTACTTC	CSALHLRGSYEQYF
NA	TRBJ1-2	TRBV24-1	NA	TGTGCCACCAGTGACTCTGACAGGTATGGAGGCTACACCTTC	CATSDSDRYGGYTF
NA	TRBJ2-2	TRBV7-6	few	TGTGCCAGCAGCTTACCTGAACTTATGAACACCGGGGAGCTGTTTTTT	CASSLPELMNTGELFF
NA	TRBJ2-1	TRBV12-3/TRBV12-4	NA	TGTGCCAGCAGTTTTGACCGGAATGAGCAGTTCTTC	CASSFDRNEQFF